These 29 T cell receptor beta chains came from one sample sequenced in a study of shared clonotypes between healthy human individuals. Only in-frame clones appear in the TCRdb table, and some are missing; sequencing was by immunoSEQ multiplex PCR. The repertoire holds about 2.2 million clones, with around 93% as singletons. The naive CD8 subset, CD45RO-negative cells positively selected for CCR7, excluded terminally differentiated effector memory CD45RA+ cells. What was sequenced was naive CD8+ T cells from PBMCs. These receptors originate from a man between 18 and 35 years old in good health. Some clones in this sample may be carry-over from other donors' samples.

In regard to this clone: Other DNA sequences of this sample code for an identical CDR3. This chain uses TRBV30 with TRBJ1-5; the D gene is possibly TRBD1 (6 bases). This CDR3 spans 14 amino acids. CDR1 and CDR2 from the germline V gene are GTSNPN and SVGIG (reference sequence). The germline V and J ends were trimmed by 0 bases and 2 bases, with 8 bases remaining between them. CDR3 nucleotides: TGTGCCTGGAGTGTCCGACAGGGCAATCAGCCCCAGCATTTT. The encoded protein is CAWSVRQGNQPQHF.

Comment on this clone: Other DNA sequences in this specimen translate into the identical CDR3. The J gene is TRBJ2-1, the V gene TRBV5-6; D not certain. V was clipped by 0 bases and J by 6 bases, with 7 bases between them. Germline loops: CDR1 SGHDT, CDR2 YYEEEE. The CDR3 is made up of 13 amino acids. The CDR3 DNA sequence: TGTGCCAGCAGCTTGGCGGTCAGCAATGAGCAGTTCTTC. It yields the protein CASSLAVSNEQFF.

The gene calls are TRBV9 and TRBJ1-1; D is uncertain. This CDR3 has 16 residues. Trimming left V 4 bases short and J 0 bases short, with 16 bases between. Germline CDR1 reads SGDLS; CDR2 reads YYNGEE. CDR3 region: CASSLASHTLNTEAFF. The CDR3 DNA reads TGTGCCAGCAGCCTTGCATCGCATACCCTGAACACTGAAGCTTTCTTT.

The CDR3 loop is CASSLANAPAGVLYEQYF. The DNA of the CDR3 is TGTGCCAGCAGCTTGGCTAATGCACCAGCGGGAGTGCTCTACGAGCAGTACTTC. The chain links TRBV7-2 to TRBJ2-7, with 8 bases identical to TRBD2. From germline, CDR1 is SGHTA and CDR2 FQGNSA. Unmatched junction bases numbered 16, after V lost 3 bases and J lost 3 bases. This CDR3 contains 18 residues.

The chain employs TRBV7-8 and TRBJ2-7; D gene unclear. The V end was cut by 0 bases, the J end by 2 bases, with 2 bases between. Germline CDR1 SGHVS, CDR2 FQNEAQ. CDR3 length: 12 residues. The CDR3 region has the DNA TGTGCCAGCAGCTTAGCCACCTACGAGCAGTACTTC. Protein product: CASSLATYEQYF.

This chain links TRBV9 with TRBJ2-3; D may be TRBD2 (5 bases). The germline V gene encodes CDR1 SGDLS and CDR2 YYNGEE. V lost 3 bases to trimming and J lost 7 bases, with 12 bases between them. The CDR3 sequence is 13 residues long. The CDR3 region has the DNA TGTGCCAGCAGCGAGAGCGGTACCCATACGCAGTATTTT. This translates into CASSESGTHTQYF.

J is TRBJ2-7 and V is TRBV6-5; D could derive from TRBD1 or TRBD2 (6 bases each). The V gene lost 0 bases and the J gene lost 4 bases, with 10 bases spanning the gap. Germline lookup yields CDR1 MNHEY and CDR2 SVGAGI. The CDR3 has 14 amino acids. The CDR3 DNA sequence: TGTGCCAGCAGTTACTCAGGGGGGATTTACGAGCAGTACTTC. This sequence encodes CASSYSGGIYEQYF.

This chain joins TRBV9 and TRBJ2-3; TRBD2 is a possible D gene (6 bases). Germline V gives CDR1 SGDLS, CDR2 YYNGEE. Between the trimmed V and J ends, which lost 3 bases and 2 bases, there was a span of 16 bases. The CDR3 has 16 amino acids. DNA of the CDR3: TGTGCCAGCAGCGCCCCTAGCGCCCCAGTCACAGATACGCAGTATTTT. Translated, it gives CASSAPSAPVTDTQYF.

This clone was seen a handful of times. The rearrangement links TRBV21-1 to TRBJ1-2. TRBV21-1 is a pseudogene. The CDR3 sequence is 16 residues long. DNA of the CDR3: TGTGCCAGCAGCAAGGGGGTTCCGGCAGAAGACTATGGCTACACCTTC. Protein: CASSKGVPAEDYGYTF.

J is TRBJ2-1 and V is TRBV14; TRBD1 is a possible D gene (6 bases). V was pared by 4 bases and J by 15 bases, with 19 bases between. Per the germline V gene, CDR1 is SGHDN and CDR2 is FVKESK. This CDR3 has 13 residues. CDR3 sequence (DNA): TGTGCCAGCAGCCCTACCGGGACCACAGGGATGTTCTTC. Protein sequence: CASSPTGTTGMFF.

V gene TRBV4-2 combines with J gene TRBJ2-1, with 8 bases identical to TRBD2. This CDR3 has 13 residues. CDR1 is LGHNA, CDR2 YNFKEQ, per germline. The junction had 7 bases not matched to a gene; V was cut back by 0 bases and J by 15 bases. The CDR3 loop reads CASSQDLAGWPFF. Here the CDR3 DNA reads TGTGCCAGCAGCCAAGACTTAGCGGGATGGCCGTTCTTC.

The rearrangement links TRBV9 to TRBJ2-1; TRBD2 matches at 8 bases. Germline V gene sequence: CDR1 SGDLS, CDR2 YYNGEE. The CDR3 loop spans 15 amino acids. With V trimmed by 0 bases and J by 8 bases, 7 bases remained unmatched. Here the CDR3 DNA reads TGTGCCAGCAGCGTAGTCCAGCGGGAGACCGATGAGCAGTTCTTC. Translated, it gives CASSVVQRETDEQFF.

This clone was detected once. The J gene is TRBJ2-1, the V gene TRBV9, with D uncertain. The germline V gene encodes CDR1 SGDLS and CDR2 YYNGEE. V lost 0 bases to trimming and J lost 9 bases, with 10 bases between them. This CDR3 is built from 13 residues. Written as DNA, the CDR3 is TGTGCCAGCAGCGTAGATGGCAACCCTGAGCAGTTCTTC. This gives the protein CASSVDGNPEQFF.

V usage is TRBV7-8 and J usage is TRBJ2-3; 7 positions match TRBD2. This CDR3 comprises 15 residues. The V gene's germline CDR1 is SGHVS and CDR2 FQNEAQ. V trimming: 3 bases; J trimming: 4 bases; junction bases outside the gene matches: 7. The DNA for the CDR3 is TGTGCCAGCAGCTTTCTTGCGGGAGTAGCAGATACGCAGTATTTT. Protein: CASSFLAGVADTQYF.

The chain is built from TRBV19 and TRBJ2-1, with a possible D match to TRBD2 (7 bases). This CDR3 is built from 14 residues. Trimming left V 10 bases short and J 0 bases short, with 13 bases between. Germline V gene lookup returns CDR1 LNHDA and CDR2 SQIVND (reference sequence). The CDR3 coding sequence is TGTGCCACCGCGGGGGCACTCTCCTACAATGAGCAGTTCTTC. The encoded protein is CATAGALSYNEQFF.

This chain links TRBV5-4 with TRBJ2-4; D may be TRBD1 or TRBD2 (8 bases each). CDR3 length equals 15 residues. Germline lookup yields CDR1 SGHNT and CDR2 YYREEE (reference sequence). V was trimmed by 4 bases and J by 12 bases, leaving 23 bases between them. CDR3 loop: CASSGTGGLVSCQYF. In DNA form, the CDR3 reads TGTGCCAGCAGCGGAACAGGGGGACTAGTCTCATGTCAGTACTTC.

V gene TRBV4-2 combines with J gene TRBJ2-1; D remains unclear. The V and J ends lost 1 base and 6 bases respectively, with 13 bases between them. The CDR3 runs 15 residues. Germline V gives CDR1 LGHNA, CDR2 YNFKEQ. CDR3 region: CASSQAPGVLNEQFF. The CDR3 DNA reads TGTGCCAGCAGCCAAGCCCCCGGTGTACTCAATGAGCAGTTCTTC.

The chain employs TRBV5-6 and TRBJ1-2; D is possibly TRBD1 (6 bases). The V and J ends lost 2 bases and 10 bases respectively, with 15 bases between them. Germline V gene data show CDR1 as SGHDT and CDR2 as YYEEEE. This CDR3 region has 13 residues. The CDR3 loop is CASSLQGGFDYTF. In nucleotides, the CDR3 is TGTGCCAGCAGCTTACAGGGTGGTTTCGACTACACCTTC.

The V call is TRBV5-6, the J call TRBJ2-7, with 7 nucleotides matching TRBD2. The CDR3 runs 15 residues. Trimming at V came to 6 bases and at J to 0 bases, leaving 9 bases not matched to a gene. Germline V gene data show CDR1 as SGHDT and CDR2 as YYEEEE. The chain's CDR3 is CASTGGSGISYEQYF. The CDR3 DNA reads as TGTGCCAGCACCGGGGGGAGCGGGATCTCCTACGAGCAGTACTTC.

In regard to this clone: Other DNA sequences in this sample translate to the same CDR3. This rearrangement joins TRBV14 to TRBJ2-7; 10 bases line up with TRBD2. Trimming took 3 bases from V and 2 from J; bases not matched to a gene: 4. The CDR3 runs 15 residues. Germline CDR1 reads SGHDN; CDR2 reads FVKESK. The CDR3 is CASSQGLARAYEQYF. In nucleotides, the CDR3 is TGTGCCAGCAGCCAGGGACTAGCGCGCGCCTACGAGCAGTACTTC.

Note on this clone: Other nucleotide sequences from this sample produce the same CDR3. The chain couples TRBV12-5 to TRBJ1-5; D gene unclear. Between the trimmed V and J ends, which lost 1 base and 3 bases, there was a span of 4 bases. Germline V CDR1 and CDR2: LGHNT, FRNRAP. There are 13 residues in the CDR3. The CDR3 spells CASGLGSNQPQHF. The CDR3 DNA reads as TGTGCTAGTGGTTTGGGTTCCAATCAGCCCCAGCATTTT.

This chain joins TRBV10-1 and TRBJ2-3, with 7 bases aligning to TRBD1. With V trimmed by 3 bases and J by 7 bases, 7 bases remained unmatched. This CDR3 comprises 14 residues. Germline CDR1 reads WNHNN; CDR2 reads SYGVQD (reference sequence). The CDR3 protein is CASSDGQGENTQYF. The DNA of the CDR3 is TGCGCCAGCAGTGACGGGCAGGGGGAAAATACGCAGTATTTT.

The chain couples TRBV27 to TRBJ2-1, with 12 bases lining up with TRBD2. After removal of 4 bases from V and 4 bases from J, the junction contained 8 bases not matched to a gene. The CDR3 consists of 17 residues. Germline V gene data show CDR1 as MNHEY and CDR2 as SMNVEV (reference sequence). The CDR3 bases are TGTGCCAGCAGTTCACCCTCGACTAGCGGGAGTTACAATGAGCAGTTCTTC. Translating it yields CASSSPSTSGSYNEQFF.

The chain couples TRBV19 to TRBJ2-3; D is unresolved. Germline-derived CDR1 and CDR2 are LNHDA and SQIVND (reference sequence). V lost 5 bases and J 5 bases, leaving 14 bases between the germline ends. The CDR3 is 14 amino acids. The CDR3 is CASSGMGYIDTQYF. In DNA, the CDR3 is TGTGCCAGTAGTGGGATGGGGTACATAGATACGCAGTATTTT.

The chain has TRBV13 and TRBJ1-3; D gene uncertain. The CDR3 contains 15 residues. Trimming left V 5 bases short and J 4 bases short, with 15 bases between. Germline V gene sequence: CDR1 PRHDT, CDR2 FYEKMQ (reference sequence). The CDR3 DNA sequence: TGTGCCAGCAGCCCTGGCCCTCCGCCGGGAAACACCATATATTTT. Its translation is CASSPGPPPGNTIYF.

The chain has TRBV5-1 and TRBJ1-2, with 9 bases that match TRBD1. V lost 1 base and J lost 0; bases outside the gene matches: 4. The CDR3 totals 16 residues. Germline CDR1 is SGHRS and CDR2 is YFSETQ. The CDR3 reads CASSLSWTGANYGYTF. The CDR3 DNA is TGCGCCAGCAGCTTGTCCTGGACAGGGGCTAACTATGGCTACACCTTC.

This chain joins TRBV28 and TRBJ2-7; maybe TRBD2 (6 bases). Germline CDR1 and CDR2: MDHEN and SYDVKM. The V end was cut by 6 bases, the J end by 2 bases, with 17 bases between. This CDR3 spans 15 amino acids. CDR3 bases: TGTGCCAGCAGCCTAACTAGCCGACCAACCTACGAGCAGTACTTC. Translating it yields CASSLTSRPTYEQYF.

The chain links TRBV27 to TRBJ1-1, with D perhaps TRBD1 (5 bases). With 2 bases removed from V and 10 bases from J, the gap between germline ends came to 14 bases. The CDR3 covers 13 residues. The germline V gene encodes CDR1 MNHEY and CDR2 SMNVEV (reference sequence). CDR3 loop: CASSLGPAGLAFF. In DNA, the CDR3 is TGTGCCAGCAGTTTAGGGCCAGCGGGGCTAGCTTTCTTT.

Comment on this clone: Other DNA sequences in the same sample also yield this CDR3. The chain carries TRBV11-2 and TRBJ2-3; 12 positions agree with TRBD2. With 6 bases clipped from V and 2 bases from J, the junction kept 3 bases outside the gene matches. The CDR3 runs 15 residues. In germline, CDR1 is SGHAT, CDR2 FQNNGV. The CDR3 nucleotides read TGTGCCAGCAGTCCTAGCGGGAGGGACACAGATACGCAGTATTTT. It codes for CASSPSGRDTDTQYF.